This T cell receptor (beta chain) stems from a study of cytomegalovirus exposure and HLA in healthy donors. General study points: A classifier reportedly called cytomegalovirus status with high sensitivity and specificity. Later analysis identified several of the most significant clusters that appeared linked to common viral pathogens. Certain indistinguishable V segments, among them TRBV6-2 and TRBV6-3, were excluded.

The CDR3 is 14 residues long. The ends lost 4 bases at V and 2 bases at J; junction bases unmatched: 3. Germline CDR1 and CDR2: SQVTM and ANQGSEA. 13 Jbeta primers and 60 Vbeta primers were used for the PCR. Sequencing used immunoSEQ multiplex PCR; TCRdb keeps in-frame clones, though not all of them. The table shows about 200,000 clones, with roughly nine tenths occurring only once. Points on this clone: Its target is not known.

The clonotype comes from a boy aged 2 to 10 in good health and CMV-seronegative. This rearrangement joins TRBV29-1 to TRBJ2-1, with TRBD1 matching over 9 bases. The sample was PBMCs. The CDR3 loop reads CSVGGTGTYNEQFF. The CDR3, as DNA: TGCAGCGTTGGGGGGACAGGGACCTACAATGAGCAGTTCTTC.